The 21 T cell receptor beta chains below come from one sample, sequenced in a study of cytomegalovirus exposure and HLA in healthy donors. The PCR made use of 60 Vbeta and 13 Jbeta primers. Libraries were prepared by immunoSEQ multiplex PCR; TCRdb keeps only in-frame clonotypes and omits some of them. This sample has about 120,000 clones, with around 84% found just once. The sequencing sample was made of PBMCs. These receptors all stem from a woman between 25 and 40 years old in good health and CMV-seropositive.

The chain has TRBV11-2 and TRBJ2-3, with 8 bases that match TRBD2. CDR3 size: 16 residues. The trim removed 4 bases at V and 6 bases at J, leaving 12 bases unmatched. The germline gives CDR1 SGHAT, CDR2 FQNNGV. CDR3 in amino acids: CASSSGGSPGGDTQYF. The DNA for the CDR3 is TGTGCCAGCAGCTCAGGCGGCAGCCCGGGGGGGGATACGCAGTATTTT.

The genes are TRBV28 and TRBJ2-2; D gene unclear. The CDR3 is made up of 15 amino acids. Looked up from germline, CDR1 is MDHEN and CDR2 is SYDVKM. Trimming removed 3 bases at V and 1 base at J, with 9 bases between. The CDR3 coding sequence is TGTGCCAGCAGTTTTTTTGGCAGGAACACCGGGGAGCTGTTTTTT. Amino acids: CASSFFGRNTGELFF.

This chain's CDR3 is CASSHLRGGDTDTQYF. CDR3 nucleotide sequence: TGTGCCAGCAGCCACCTACGCGGGGGGGACACAGATACGCAGTATTTT. This chain connects TRBV4-2 to TRBJ2-3; TRBD2 aligns across 9 bases. Germline values: CDR1 LGHNA, CDR2 YNFKEQ. The CDR3 has 16 residues. V was pared by 3 bases and J by 2 bases, with 6 bases of the junction left unmatched.

The chain couples TRBV30 to TRBJ2-7; no reliable D call. V was cut by 0 bases and J by 4 bases, with 7 bases left in between. This CDR3 contains 12 residues. CDR1 and CDR2 (germline): GTSNPN, SVGIG (reference sequence). CDR3 in DNA: TGTGCCTGGAGTGTGGTTGAGTACGAGCAGTACTTC. Protein: CAWSVVEYEQYF. The full variable domain, completed using reference TRBV30 and TRBJ2-7, is SQTIHQWPATLVQPVGSPLSLECTVEGTSNPNLYWYRQAAGRGLQLLFYSVGIGQISSEVPQNLSASRPQDRQFILSSKKLLLSDSGFYLCAWSVVEYEQYFGPGTRLTVT.

This clone came up a few times. The genes are TRBV7-2 and TRBJ2-5, with TRBD2 as a possible D gene (5 bases). The V gene lost 5 bases and the J gene lost 4 bases, with 20 bases spanning the gap. The length of the CDR3 is 16 residues. CDR1 and CDR2 from the germline V gene are SGHTA and FQGNSA. The CDR3 reads CASSPRVAGVGETQYF. CDR3 coding DNA: TGTGCCAGCAGCCCCCGGGTTGCCGGGGTAGGAGAGACCCAGTACTTC.

This CDR3 reads CASSEMGFTRGAGEAFF. The DNA for the CDR3 is TGTGCCAGCAGTGAAATGGGGTTCACACGGGGGGCGGGTGAAGCTTTCTTT. The gene calls are TRBV2 and TRBJ1-1; D is perhaps TRBD1 (6 bases). The CDR3 has 17 residues. Germline CDR1 SNHLY, CDR2 FYNNEI. V lost 2 bases, J lost 7 bases, and 23 bases lay in between.

The gene calls are TRBV10-3 and TRBJ2-2, with D unresolved. The CDR3 is 14 amino acids. Germline CDR1 ENHRY, CDR2 SYGVKD. Trimming left V 8 bases short and J 3 bases short, with 13 bases between. CDR3 region: CAIGQSPDTGELFF. Here the CDR3 DNA reads TGTGCCATCGGCCAGTCCCCCGACACCGGGGAGCTGTTTTTT.

The J gene is TRBJ1-5, the V gene TRBV19; D possibly corresponds to TRBD1 (5 bases). Germline V gene data show CDR1 as LNHDA and CDR2 as SQIVND (reference sequence). V was trimmed by 6 bases and J by 3 bases, leaving 18 bases between them. This CDR3 spans 16 amino acids. CDR3 DNA sequence: TGTGCCAGTAGGGACATATCATCACTACTCAATCAGCCCCAGCATTTT. It encodes CASRDISSLLNQPQHF.

This clone was found a few times. The chain carries TRBV7-9 and TRBJ1-2, with D possibly TRBD1 on 5 matching bases. Trimming removed 2 bases from V and 5 bases from J, with 12 bases in between. Looked up from germline, CDR1 is SEHNR and CDR2 is FQNEAQ (reference sequence). This CDR3 region has 14 residues. CDR3 coding DNA: TGTGCCAGCAGCTTAATAGGGGATGTATATGGCTACACCTTC. Its protein product is CASSLIGDVYGYTF.

This clone was observed a handful of times. The chain couples TRBV6-4 to TRBJ1-2; no clear D gene. The CDR3 runs 13 residues. The V gene's germline CDR1 is MRHNA and CDR2 SNTAGT. V was shortened by 6 bases and J by 2 bases, with 10 bases between the two germline ends. CDR3 residues: CASRPWRNYGYTF. The CDR3 DNA is TGTGCCAGCAGACCATGGAGGAACTATGGCTACACCTTC.

This clone was observed a handful of times. V is TRBV4-3 and J is TRBJ2-1; 15 bases agree with TRBD2. This CDR3 is built from 17 residues. The germline gives CDR1 LGHNA, CDR2 YSLEER. With V trimmed by 4 bases and J by 7 bases, 8 bases remained unmatched. CDR3: CASSPRTSGGASNEQFF. The DNA of the CDR3 is TGCGCCAGCAGCCCCAGGACTAGCGGGGGGGCCAGTAATGAGCAGTTCTTC.

This chain connects TRBV19 to TRBJ2-3, with 12 bases fitting TRBD2. The V and J ends lost 1 base and 4 bases, in that order; junction bases with no gene match: 3. Germline CDR1 LNHDA, CDR2 SQIVND (reference sequence). The CDR3 contains 16 residues. The CDR3 reads CASSIGGLAGADTQYF. As DNA, the CDR3 is TGTGCCAGTAGTATAGGGGGACTAGCGGGCGCAGATACGCAGTATTTT. The entire variable domain, with the rest obtained from reference TRBV19 and TRBJ2-3, is as follows: DGGITQSPKYLFRKEGQNVTLSCEQNLNHDAMYWYRQDPGQGLRLIYYSQIVNDFQKGDIAEGYSVSREKKESFPLTVTSAQKNPTAFYLCASSIGGLAGADTQYFGPGTRLTVL.

The V and J genes are TRBV2 and TRBJ2-3; 15 bases are a match to TRBD2. In germline, CDR1 is SNHLY, CDR2 FYNNEI. J gave up 8 bases and V 4 bases, and 4 bases lay outside the gene matches. The CDR3 covers 15 residues. The CDR3, as DNA: TGTGCCAGCAGTGGAGGACTAGCGGGGGGGGCTACGCAGTATTTT. It translates to CASSGGLAGGATQYF.

This clone occurred once. The chain's CDR3 is CASSFYRGPGELFF. Here the CDR3 DNA reads TGCGCCAGCAGCTTCTACAGGGGCCCCGGGGAGCTGTTTTTT. The V and J genes are TRBV5-1 and TRBJ2-2; 7 bases agree with TRBD1. V trimming: 2 bases; J trimming: 6 bases; junction bases outside the gene matches: 4. CDR3 length equals 14 residues. CDR1 and CDR2 from the germline V gene are SGHRS and YFSETQ. Using reference TRBV5-1 and TRBJ2-2 for the parts outside the CDR3, the full variable domain is KAGVTQTPRYLIKTRGQQVTLSCSPISGHRSVSWYQQTPGQGLQFLFEYFSETQRNKGNFPGRFSGRQFSNSRSEMNVSTLELGDSALYLCASSFYRGPGELFFGEGSRLTVL.

The J gene is TRBJ1-2, the V gene TRBV7-2; perhaps TRBD1 as D (6 bases). Trimming left V 5 bases short and J 4 bases short, with 20 bases between. Germline CDR1 is SGHTA and CDR2 is FQGNSA. The CDR3 is 16 residues long. The CDR3 is CASSQHTGTPIYGYTF. CDR3 DNA: TGTGCCAGCAGCCAACATACTGGGACACCGATCTATGGCTACACCTTC.

This chain's CDR3 is CASSPLPSQEPQHF. The CDR3 DNA follows: TGTGCCAGCAGCCCTTTACCCAGTCAGGAGCCCCAGCATTTT. The rearrangement uses TRBV5-5 and TRBJ1-5, with D uncertain. CDR1 is SGHKS, CDR2 YYEKEE, per germline (reference sequence). V was clipped by 4 bases and J by 8 bases, with 16 bases between them. CDR3 length: 14 amino acids.

This clone appeared once. V and J are TRBV11-1 and TRBJ1-1; the D gene is possibly TRBD1 (5 bases). The V and J ends lost 5 bases and 2 bases respectively, with 12 bases between them. Germline values: CDR1 SGHAT, CDR2 FQDESV (reference sequence). The CDR3 extends over 14 amino acids. CDR3: CASSGAGPNTEAFF. The CDR3, as DNA: TGTGCCAGCAGCGGGGCAGGCCCCAACACTGAAGCTTTCTTT.

The chain couples TRBV4-2 to TRBJ1-6, with TRBD1 matching 7 bases. V trimming: 3 bases; J trimming: 8 bases; junction bases outside the gene matches: 7. The germline CDR1 and CDR2 sequences are LGHNA and YNFKEQ. CDR3 length: 15 amino acids. Written as DNA, the CDR3 is TGTGCCAGCAGCCAGGAGCCGGGACAGTATTCACCCCTCCACTTT. Translated, it gives CASSQEPGQYSPLHF.

This chain uses TRBV9 with TRBJ1-6, with D unresolved. There are 14 residues in the CDR3. Germline CDR1 SGDLS, CDR2 YYNGEE. The V end lost 3 bases, the J end lost 9 bases, and 13 bases lay between the germline ends. The CDR3 sequence: CASSAEQMISPLHF. The CDR3 nucleotides read TGTGCCAGCAGCGCCGAACAAATGATTTCACCCCTCCACTTT.

This clone has just one count. The chain uses TRBV2 and TRBJ1-1; D is unresolved. The CDR3 totals 14 residues. V lost 4 bases and J lost 3, with 12 bases in between. The germline V gene encodes CDR1 SNHLY and CDR2 FYNNEI. The CDR3 loop reads CASSVASSYTEAFF. In DNA form, the CDR3 reads TGTGCCAGCAGTGTCGCGTCGAGTTACACTGAAGCTTTCTTT.

The J gene is TRBJ2-3, the V gene TRBV4-3, with 8 nucleotides matching TRBD2. Germline CDR1 LGHNA, CDR2 YSLEER. The V segment lost 4 bases and the J segment 5 bases; nucleotides outside the gene matches: 5. The CDR3 contains 14 residues. As DNA, the CDR3 is TGCGCCAGCAGCCTCGGGGGGGCAGGAGATACGCAGTATTTT. Translating gives CASSLGGAGDTQYF.